Listed here is a single TCR beta chain. V lost 4 bases to trimming and J lost 3 bases; unmatched junction nucleotides: 3. The CDR3 spans 14 residues. The germline V gene has CDR1 SGHAT and CDR2 FQNNGV. The data were obtained in a study of early T cells in non-severe SARS-CoV-2 infection. TCRdb passed the 5' RACE reads through MiXCR, listing each CDR3 protein once. The sample gives 84,000 or so distinct CDR3 sequences, 13% to 15% of which show up once; approximately 11% is in the top ten. The TCR comes from an adult who was a healthcare worker with PCR-confirmed SARS-CoV-2 infection or an uninfected control (not recorded which). Sequencing was carried out using whole blood. The V and J genes are TRBV11-2 and TRBJ2-7; 10 nucleotides match TRBD2. DNA of the CDR3: TGTGCCAGCAGCTCGGGACTAGCGAACTACGAGCAGTACTTC. Encoded protein: CASSSGLANYEQYF.